This record covers a single TCR beta chain. The sample belongs to a study of T cell responses to AZD1222 COVID-19 vaccine. The CDR3 runs to 16 residues. CDR1 is SGHRS, CDR2 YFSETQ, per germline. Trimming took 4 bases from V and 0 from J; bases not matched to a gene: 7. Measured with immunoSEQ multiplex PCR; TCRdb has only the in-frame clones, and not every one. The sample lists about 140,000 clones, 65% to 90% seen once, with less than 9.5% in the top ten. The receptor was isolated from an adult who received the MenACWY meningococcal vaccine as a control. The specimen comprised peripheral blood, sampled 28 days after the second dose of the MenACWY control vaccine. J is TRBJ2-1 and V is TRBV5-1; 7 nucleotides agree with TRBD2. The chain's CDR3 is CASSGASGSSYNEQFF. The CDR3 DNA sequence: TGCGCCAGCAGCGGAGCTAGCGGTAGCTCCTACAATGAGCAGTTCTTC. Full variable domain (outside the CDR3, taken from reference TRBV5-1 and TRBJ2-1): KAGVTQTPRYLIKTRGQQVTLSCSPISGHRSVSWYQQTPGQGLQFLFEYFSETQRNKGNFPGRFSGRQFSNSRSEMNVSTLELGDSALYLCASSGASGSSYNEQFFGPGTRLTVL.